Reported below is one TCR beta chain. Its specific antigen is unknown. It has no much larger one-base neighbor in the sample; base qualities were not kept. The source of the sample is a study of blood T cell repertoires in COVID-19 (dated by TCRdb to about 2020). Regarding the study in general: Samples from collaborators originated in the United States, Italy and Spain and spanned both the acute and convalescent phases of COVID-19. The material from the prospective study consisted of cDNA or gDNA derived from T cells, B-cell-depleted T cells, or PBMCs. Where available, HLA class I and class II types were obtained from metadata supplied by the sample provider rather than from assay-based typing. Deeply sampled blood TCRbeta repertoires from subjects exposed to, actively infected with, or recovered from COVID-19 were included in the dataset. Nearly every sample came with metadata listing a de-identified subject ID, COVID-19 status, age in years and sex. The samples were drawn from the first 160 participants of the ongoing ImmuneRACE study and from 1,254 subjects provided by 6 global collaborators. The repertoires were released in a freely available public database intended as a resource for research on the immune response to SARS-CoV-2.

TCRbeta CDR3 regions were amplified from genomic DNA by means of the immunoSEQ Assay, a bias-controlled multiplex PCR. As for the original processing: The number of nucleated cells in each sample was estimated from the amplification of reference gene primers within the assay. To quantify the absolute abundance of each unique TCRbeta CDR3 rearrangement, sequence reads were collapsed and filtered. For each sample, productive Simpson clonality was calculated as the square root of Simpson's diversity index across productive rearrangements. This is the immuneACCESS table as TCRdb keeps it, with only in-frame sequences that have V and J called. A part of the clones is gone; compared with another copy, unresolved V genes explain less than half, and the rest is unexplained. V and J calls and clone size follow that table, whereas D and trimming were derived from the DNA. The sample table contains some 100,000 clones; only one count was recorded for approximately 87% of them. The ten largest clones represent under 7% of the sample.

Trimmed from V: 1 base; trimmed from J: 1 base; junction bases lacking a gene match: 9. The CDR3 runs 17 residues from the cysteine to the phenylalanine. Only CDR3 DNA is held: 51 bases, read in frame from base 1. Based on the germline V gene, the CDR1 and CDR2 sequences are MNHNS and SASEGT. The full study reports these points: How much clinical and demographic metadata was included differed by source and by participant, and the metadata was provided uncurated.

Collaborating institutions collected whole blood in K2EDTA tubes following their own protocols. For TCRbeta analysis, collaborators shipped samples as frozen whole blood, isolated PBMCs, or DNA extracted from either of those sample types. The rearrangement combines TRBV6-1 with TRBJ1-1; a stretch of 7 junction bases matches TRBD1. What was sequenced was peripheral blood. The TCR sequence derives from a woman aged 45-65 years with acute or convalescent COVID-19. The DNA reads as follows: TGTGCCAGCAGTGAAGGGACCAGACAGGGCTGGAACACTGAAGCTTTCTTT. Translated, it gives CASSEGTRQGWNTEAFF.